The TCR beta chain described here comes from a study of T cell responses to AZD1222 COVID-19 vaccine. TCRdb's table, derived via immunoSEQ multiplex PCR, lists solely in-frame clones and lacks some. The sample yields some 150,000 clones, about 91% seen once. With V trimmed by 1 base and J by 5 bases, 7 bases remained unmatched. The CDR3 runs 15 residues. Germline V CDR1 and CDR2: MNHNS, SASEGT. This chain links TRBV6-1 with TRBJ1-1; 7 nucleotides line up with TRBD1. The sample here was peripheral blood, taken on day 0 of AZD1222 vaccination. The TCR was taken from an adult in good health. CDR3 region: CASSEETGSRTEAFF. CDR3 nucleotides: TGTGCCAGCAGTGAAGAGACAGGGTCTAGGACTGAAGCTTTCTTT.